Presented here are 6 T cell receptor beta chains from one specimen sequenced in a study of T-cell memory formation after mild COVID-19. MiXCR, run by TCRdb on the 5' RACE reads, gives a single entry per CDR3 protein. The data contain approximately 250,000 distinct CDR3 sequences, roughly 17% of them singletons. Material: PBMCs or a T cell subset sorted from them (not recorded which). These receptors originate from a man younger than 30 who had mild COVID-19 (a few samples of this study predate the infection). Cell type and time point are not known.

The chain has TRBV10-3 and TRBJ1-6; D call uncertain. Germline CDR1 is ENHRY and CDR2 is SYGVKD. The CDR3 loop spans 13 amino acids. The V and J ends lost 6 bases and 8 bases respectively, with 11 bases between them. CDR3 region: CAIRKVEDSPLHF. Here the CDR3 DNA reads TGTGCCATCAGAAAAGTGGAGGATTCACCCCTCCACTTT.

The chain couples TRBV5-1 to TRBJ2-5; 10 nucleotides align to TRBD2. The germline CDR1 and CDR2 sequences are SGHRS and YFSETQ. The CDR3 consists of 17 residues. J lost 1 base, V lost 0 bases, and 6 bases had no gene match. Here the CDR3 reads CASSLGWLAGVQETQYF. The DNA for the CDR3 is TGCGCCAGCAGCTTGGGTTGGCTAGCGGGGGTCCAAGAGACCCAGTACTTC.

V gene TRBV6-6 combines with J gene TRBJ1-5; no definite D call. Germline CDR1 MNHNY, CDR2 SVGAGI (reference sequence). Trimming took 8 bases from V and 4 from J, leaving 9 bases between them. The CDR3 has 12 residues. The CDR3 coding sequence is TGTGCCAGCCGGGCAGAAAATCAGCCCCAGCATTTT. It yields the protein CASRAENQPQHF.

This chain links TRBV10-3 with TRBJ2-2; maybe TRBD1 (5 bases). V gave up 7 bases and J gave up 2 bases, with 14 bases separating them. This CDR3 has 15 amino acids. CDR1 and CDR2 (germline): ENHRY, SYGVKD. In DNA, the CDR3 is TGTGCCATCACCCCGAGGCAGGGAAACACCGGGGAGCTGTTTTTT. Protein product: CAITPRQGNTGELFF.

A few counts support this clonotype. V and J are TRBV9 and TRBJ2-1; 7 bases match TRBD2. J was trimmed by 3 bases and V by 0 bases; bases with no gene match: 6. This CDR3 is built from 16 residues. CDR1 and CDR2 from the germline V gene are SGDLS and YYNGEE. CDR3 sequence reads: CASSVGAAGRYNEQFF. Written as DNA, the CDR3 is TGTGCCAGCAGCGTAGGGGCAGCGGGGCGCTACAATGAGCAGTTCTTC.

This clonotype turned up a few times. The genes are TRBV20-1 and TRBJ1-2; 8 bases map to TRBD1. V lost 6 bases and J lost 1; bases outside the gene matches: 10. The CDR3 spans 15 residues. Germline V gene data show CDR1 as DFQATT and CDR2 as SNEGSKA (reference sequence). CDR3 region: CSAHRDRSLNYGYTF. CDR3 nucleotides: TGCAGTGCGCACCGGGACAGGAGCCTTAACTATGGCTACACCTTC.